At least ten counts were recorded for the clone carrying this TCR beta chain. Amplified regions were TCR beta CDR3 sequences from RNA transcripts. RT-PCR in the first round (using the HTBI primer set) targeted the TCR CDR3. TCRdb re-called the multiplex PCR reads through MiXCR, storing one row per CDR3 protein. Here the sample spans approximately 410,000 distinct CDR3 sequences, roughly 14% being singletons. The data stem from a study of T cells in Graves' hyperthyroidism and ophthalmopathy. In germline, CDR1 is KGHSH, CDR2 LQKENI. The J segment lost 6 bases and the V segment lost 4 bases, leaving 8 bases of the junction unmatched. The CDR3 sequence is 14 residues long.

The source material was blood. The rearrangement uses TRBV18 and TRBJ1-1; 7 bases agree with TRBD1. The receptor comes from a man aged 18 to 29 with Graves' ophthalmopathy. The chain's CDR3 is CASSRTMGTAEAFF. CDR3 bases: TGTGCCAGCTCACGAACGATGGGGACAGCTGAAGCTTTCTTT.